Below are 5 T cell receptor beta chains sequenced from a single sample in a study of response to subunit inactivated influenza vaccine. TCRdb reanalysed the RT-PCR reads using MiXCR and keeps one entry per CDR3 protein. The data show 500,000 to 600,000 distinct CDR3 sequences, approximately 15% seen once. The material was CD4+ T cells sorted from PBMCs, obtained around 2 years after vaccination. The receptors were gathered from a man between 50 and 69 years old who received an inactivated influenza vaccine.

CDR3 DNA sequence: TGTGCCAGCTCACCACCGCAGGCCCTGCAGTATTTT. This encodes CASSPPQALQYF. The chain carries TRBV18 and TRBJ2-3, with unresolved D. The CDR3 runs to 12 residues. V was pared by 0 bases and J by 11 bases, with 9 bases between. The V gene's germline CDR1 is KGHSH and CDR2 LQKENI.

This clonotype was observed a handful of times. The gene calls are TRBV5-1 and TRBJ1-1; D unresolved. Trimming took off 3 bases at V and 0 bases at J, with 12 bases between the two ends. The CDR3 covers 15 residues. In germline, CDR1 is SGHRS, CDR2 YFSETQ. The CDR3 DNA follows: TGCGCCAGCAGCTCTTCAGCTACGGTGAACACTGAAGCTTTCTTT. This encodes CASSSSATVNTEAFF.

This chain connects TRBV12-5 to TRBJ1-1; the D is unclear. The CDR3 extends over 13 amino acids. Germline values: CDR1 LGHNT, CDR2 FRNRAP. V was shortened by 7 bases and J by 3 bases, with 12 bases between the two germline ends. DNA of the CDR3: TGTGCTAGTGTTGGAGCGCAGGACACTGAAGCTTTCTTT. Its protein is CASVGAQDTEAFF.

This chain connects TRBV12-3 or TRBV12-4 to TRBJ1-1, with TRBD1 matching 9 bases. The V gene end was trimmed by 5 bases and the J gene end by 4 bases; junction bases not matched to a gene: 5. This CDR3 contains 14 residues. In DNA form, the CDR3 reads TGTGCCAGCAGTAGGGGGACAGGGAGCACTGAAGCTTTCTTT. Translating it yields CASSRGTGSTEAFF.

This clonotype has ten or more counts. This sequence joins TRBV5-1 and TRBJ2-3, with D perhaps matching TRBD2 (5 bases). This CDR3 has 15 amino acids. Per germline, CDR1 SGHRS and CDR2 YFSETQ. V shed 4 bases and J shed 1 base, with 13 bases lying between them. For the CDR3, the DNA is TGCGCCAGCAGCCCCGGGGTGGTGGGCACAGATACGCAGTATTTT. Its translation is CASSPGVVGTDTQYF.